This T cell receptor (beta chain) was captured in a study of Ad26.COV2.S vaccination and SARS-CoV-2 variants. Treatment denoted: about 20 received Ad26.COV2.S at low or high dose, single or two shots; about 5 received placebo; per-sample allocation not given. Day 63 after the first vaccine or placebo injection was the time point for sampling. The study used a vaccine consisting of an Ad26 vector that expressed Wuhan-strain SARS-CoV-2 spike. There are a few counts of this clone. Germline lookup yields CDR1 SGHTA and CDR2 FQGTGA. V lost 4 bases and J 0 bases, leaving 14 bases between the germline ends. The CDR3 has 16 residues. The data were produced by immunoSEQ multiplex PCR, yet TCRdb's version contains in-frame clones alone and is incomplete. The profile covers 440,000 or so clones, with roughly 91% appearing a single time and around 4.2% taken by the ten largest.

The V gene is TRBV7-3, the J gene TRBJ2-3, with D perhaps TRBD1 (6 bases). Sequences were derived from peripheral blood, sampled in a trial of Ad26.COV2.S vaccine versus placebo. This sequence originates from a person between 18 and 65 years old who received the Ad26.COV2.S COVID-19 vaccine or a placebo. DNA of the CDR3: TGTGCCAGCAGCTCTAACAGGGCGGCTAGCACAGATACGCAGTATTTT. Protein product: CASSSNRAASTDTQYF.